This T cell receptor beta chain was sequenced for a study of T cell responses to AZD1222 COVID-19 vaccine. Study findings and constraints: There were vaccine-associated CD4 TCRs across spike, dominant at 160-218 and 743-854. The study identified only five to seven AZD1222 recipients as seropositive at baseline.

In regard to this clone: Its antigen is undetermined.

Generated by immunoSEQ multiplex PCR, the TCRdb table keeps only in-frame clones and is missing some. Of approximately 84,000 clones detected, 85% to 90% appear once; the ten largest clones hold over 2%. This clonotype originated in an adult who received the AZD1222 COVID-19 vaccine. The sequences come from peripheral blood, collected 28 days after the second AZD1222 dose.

The CDR3 DNA reads as TGTGCCAGCAGCTTTAGACAGGGGCGAGGCGAAAAACTGTTTTTT. Its translation: CASSFRQGRGEKLFF. V usage is TRBV7-6 and J usage is TRBJ1-4; 8 nucleotides line up with TRBD1. Germline V lookup: CDR1 SGHVS, CDR2 FNYEAQ. This CDR3 has 15 amino acids. V lost 3 bases, J lost 8 bases, and 8 bases stayed unmatched. The whole variable domain, remainder taken from reference TRBV7-6 and TRBJ1-4, is GAGVSQSPRYKVTKRGQDVALRCDPISGHVSLYWYRQALGQGPEFLTYFNYEAQQDKSGLPNDRFSAERPEGSISTLTIQRTEQRDSAMYRCASSFRQGRGEKLFFGSGTQLSVL.